The 22 T cell receptor beta chains in this list originate from one sample, sequenced in a study of OX40 agonist ivuxolimab in advanced cancers. Libraries were made using the immunoSEQ multiplex PCR assay. The source is immuneACCESS, and TCRdb retained only in-frame sequences with V and J called. Part of the clones is not carried over; for the studies checked, unresolved V genes explain less than half of this, and the remainder is unexplained. This sample comprises tens of thousands of clones, about four fifths of them detected only once. The leading ten clones occupy 3.5% to 5% of the sample. The sequenced sample was CD4+ or CD8+ T cells sorted from blood, obtained in a trial of the OX40 agonist ivuxolimab. These receptors were collected from an adult with an advanced solid tumor such as melanoma, head and neck, liver or kidney cancer.

In this sample, this clone turned up a few times. The J gene is TRBJ1-4, the V gene TRBV19; TRBD1 is a possible D gene (6 bases). The CDR3 loop spans 17 amino acids. The V gene lost 5 bases and the J gene lost 6 bases, with 22 bases spanning the gap. Germline lookup yields CDR1 LNHDA and CDR2 SQIVND (reference sequence). The CDR3, as DNA: TGTGCCAGTAGTTCCAGGGGAGGAGACACTCTTCATGAAAAACTGTTTTTT. Translation: CASSSRGGDTLHEKLFF.

CDR3 region: CASRPTGGSGNEQFF. CDR3 bases: TGTGCCAGCCGACCTACAGGGGGCTCCGGCAATGAGCAGTTCTTC. V gene TRBV6-5 combines with J gene TRBJ2-1, with 9 bases identical to TRBD1. This CDR3 is 15 amino acids long. The ends lost 8 bases at V and 6 bases at J; junction bases unmatched: 11. Germline V gives CDR1 MNHEY, CDR2 SVGAGI.

The chain is built from TRBV7-2 and TRBJ1-1, with a weak D call TRBD1 (5 bases). V was pared by 5 bases and J by 1 base, with 20 bases between. Germline V lookup: CDR1 SGHTA, CDR2 FQGNSA. The CDR3 has 17 amino acids. CDR3 in DNA: TGTGCCAGCAGCCCGCTCCGGGCTGGGGGTTCGAACACTGAAGCTTTCTTT. Translating gives CASSPLRAGGSNTEAFF.

The V call is TRBV15, the J call TRBJ2-5; TRBD1 might be the D (6 bases). The ends were cut back, 0 bases at V and 0 bases at J, with 11 bases in the middle. The CDR3 runs to 16 residues. Germline-derived CDR1 and CDR2 are LNHNV and YYDKDF (reference sequence). DNA of the CDR3: TGTGCCACCAGCAGAGACGGTGGACAGTACCAAGAGACCCAGTACTTC. Its translation is CATSRDGGQYQETQYF. The full variable domain, with the rest looked up from reference TRBV15 and TRBJ2-5, is DAMVIQNPRYQVTQFGKPVTLSCSQTLNHNVMYWYQQKSSQAPKLLFHYYDKDFNNEADTPDNFQSRRPNTSFCFLDIRSPGLGDTAMYLCATSRDGGQYQETQYFGPGTRLLVL.

J is TRBJ2-4 and V is TRBV5-1, with 9 bases identical to TRBD1. V dropped 0 bases and J dropped 8; count of bases not matched to a gene: 6. This CDR3 comprises 15 residues. Per the germline V gene, CDR1 is SGHRS and CDR2 is YFSETQ. DNA for the CDR3: TGCGCCAGCAGCTTGGTTGGGACAGGGCGAGACATTCAGTACTTC. This encodes CASSLVGTGRDIQYF.

The chain employs TRBV18 and TRBJ2-5; D remains ambiguous. Germline CDR1 KGHSH, CDR2 LQKENI. Trimming shortened V by 6 bases and J by 3 bases, and 5 bases separated the two germline ends. This CDR3 is built from 11 residues. The DNA of the CDR3 is TGTGCCAGCTCCCTCGAAGAGACCCAGTACTTC. Protein sequence: CASSLEETQYF.

The chain recombines TRBV21-1 with TRBJ1-1; the table assigns TRBD1, which was not confirmed against the DNA. TRBV21-1 constitutes a pseudogene. The CDR3 loop spans 13 amino acids. The CDR3: CASSKARDSEAFF. For the CDR3, the DNA is TGTGCCAGCAGCAAAGCGCGTGACAGTGAAGCTTTCTTT.

The chain couples TRBV5-6 to TRBJ1-1, with 8 bases that match TRBD1. In germline, CDR1 is SGHDT, CDR2 YYEEEE. J gave up 0 bases and V 4 bases, and 17 bases lay outside the gene matches. The CDR3 totals 19 residues. The CDR3 nucleotides read TGTGCCAGCAGCCACTTCATGGGTGACAGGGGACCCCTGAACACTGAAGCTTTCTTT. It encodes CASSHFMGDRGPLNTEAFF.

The chain links TRBV5-6 to TRBJ1-6, with 8 bases lining up with TRBD1. CDR3 length: 16 residues. Germline CDR1 reads SGHDT; CDR2 reads YYEEEE. The V and J ends lost 4 bases and 4 bases, in that order; junction bases with no gene match: 7. The CDR3 here is CASSGTGTGYNSPLHF. The CDR3 DNA reads as TGTGCCAGCAGCGGGACCGGGACAGGTTATAATTCACCCCTCCACTTT. Complete variable domain (other parts from reference TRBV5-6 and TRBJ1-6): DAGVTQSPTHLIKTRGQQVTLRCSPKSGHDTVSWYQQALGQGPQFIFQYYEEEERQRGNFPDRFSGHQFPNYSSELNVNALLLGDSALYLCASSGTGTGYNSPLHFGNGTRLTVT.

This rearrangement joins TRBV11-3 to TRBJ1-1; a possible D gene is TRBD1 (5 bases). Trimming took 4 bases from V and 4 from J, leaving 7 bases between them. The CDR3 consists of 12 residues. Germline V gene sequence: CDR1 SGHNT, CDR2 YENEEA. Here the CDR3 reads CASSSQGTEAFF. The CDR3 coding sequence is TGTGCCAGCAGCTCCCAGGGCACTGAAGCTTTCTTT.

This chain joins TRBV5-1 and TRBJ2-7; D gene uncertain. This CDR3 has 13 amino acids. Trimming removed 4 bases at V and 3 bases at J, with 11 bases between. Germline-derived CDR1 and CDR2 are SGHRS and YFSETQ. CDR3 in amino acids: CASSEWINYEQYF. The CDR3 nucleotides read TGCGCCAGCAGCGAGTGGATAAACTACGAGCAGTACTTC.

The J gene is TRBJ2-1, the V gene TRBV15; 10 nucleotides match TRBD1. Germline CDR1 and CDR2: LNHNV and YYDKDF (reference sequence). This CDR3 spans 14 amino acids. V trimming: 8 bases; J trimming: 4 bases; junction bases outside the gene matches: 5. The CDR3 DNA reads TGTGCCACCGCCCCGGGACAGGGGTACAATGAGCAGTTCTTC. This codes for CATAPGQGYNEQFF.

The chain links TRBV28 to TRBJ2-7; tentative D call: TRBD2 (7 bases). V lost 1 base and J lost 6, with 19 bases in between. The CDR3 has 16 amino acids. The germline V gene encodes CDR1 MDHEN and CDR2 SYDVKM. The CDR3 DNA sequence: TGTGCCAGCAGTTTATACTCTAGGGGGGGCGCAGGCGAGCAGTACTTC. Its protein is CASSLYSRGGAGEQYF.

J is TRBJ2-3 and V is TRBV6-6, with 10 bases that match TRBD1. CDR3 length equals 14 residues. V lost 6 bases, J lost 1 base, and 1 base stayed unmatched. From germline, CDR1 is MNHNY and CDR2 SVGAGI (reference sequence). The CDR3 is CASRGTGGTDTQYF. DNA for the CDR3: TGTGCCAGCAGGGGGACAGGGGGCACAGATACGCAGTATTTT.

The chain joins TRBV6-1 to TRBJ1-5, with a weak D call TRBD1 (6 bases). The CDR3 totals 13 residues. CDR1 MNHNS and CDR2 SASEGT come from the germline V gene. Between the trimmed V and J ends, which lost 6 bases and 3 bases, there was a span of 9 bases. CDR3 sequence reads: CASSGQFNQPQHF. CDR3 nucleotide sequence: TGTGCCAGCAGCGGACAGTTCAATCAGCCCCAGCATTTT.

V is TRBV20-1 and J is TRBJ2-1, with D hard to call. The CDR3 is made up of 11 amino acids. The V end lost 6 bases, the J end lost 9 bases, and 12 bases lay between the germline ends. CDR1 and CDR2 from the germline V gene are DFQATT and SNEGSKA (reference sequence). The DNA for the CDR3 is TGCAGTGCCGCCGGCCCGAGTGAGCAGTTCTTC. It encodes CSAAGPSEQFF.

A single count supports this clone. The CDR3: CASSLASGSSEAFF. DNA of the CDR3: TGTGCCAGCAGCTTAGCCTCGGGTAGCTCTGAAGCTTTCTTT. This chain connects TRBV7-8 to TRBJ1-1; no clear D gene. This CDR3 region has 14 residues. Germline CDR1 reads SGHVS; CDR2 reads FQNEAQ. The ends were cut back, 0 bases at V and 6 bases at J, with 11 bases in the middle.

The chain couples TRBV9 to TRBJ1-1; D unresolved. The CDR3 totals 15 residues. Per the germline V gene, CDR1 is SGDLS and CDR2 is YYNGEE. The V end was cut by 0 bases, the J end by 0 bases, with 9 bases between. CDR3 sequence reads: CASSVAPSLNTEAFF. The CDR3 nucleotides are TGTGCCAGCAGCGTAGCTCCCTCCTTGAACACTGAAGCTTTCTTT.

This clone was picked up a small number of times. The rearrangement links TRBV7-8 to TRBJ1-2, with D tentatively TRBD1 (6 bases). Looked up from germline, CDR1 is SGHVS and CDR2 is FQNEAQ. This CDR3 spans 14 amino acids. The V end was cut by 5 bases, the J end by 9 bases, with 19 bases between. The chain's CDR3 is CASSRGTSAFRYTF. CDR3 nucleotide sequence: TGTGCCAGCAGCAGAGGGACATCGGCGTTTCGCTACACCTTC.

This clone was seen a single time. The chain recombines TRBV7-3 with TRBJ2-2, with 12 bases fitting TRBD1. Losses at the gene ends were 5 bases for V and 6 bases for J; bases not matched to a gene: 7. CDR3 length equals 16 residues. Germline CDR1 and CDR2: SGHTA and FQGTGA. Here the CDR3 DNA reads TGTGCCAGCAGCGCCCGGGACAGGGGGCGGGCCGGGGAGCTGTTTTTT. Its translation is CASSARDRGRAGELFF.

The chain combines TRBV2 with TRBJ1-6, with no clear D. Germline CDR1 and CDR2: SNHLY and FYNNEI. The CDR3 runs to 13 residues. The V gene lost 11 bases and the J gene lost 3 bases, with 11 bases spanning the gap. The CDR3 region is CAAGIDYNSPLHF. CDR3 nucleotide sequence: TGTGCCGCCGGCATCGACTATAATTCACCCCTCCACTTT.

This chain connects TRBV9 to TRBJ2-2; D gene ambiguous. The CDR3 consists of 12 residues. CDR1 SGDLS and CDR2 YYNGEE come from the germline V gene. V shed 3 bases and J shed 7 bases, with 7 bases lying between them. The CDR3, as DNA: TGTGCCAGCAGCGAACATGGCGGGGAGCTGTTTTTT. It encodes CASSEHGGELFF.